Each of the 9 T cell receptor beta chains below was sequenced from the same sample in a study of T cells after yellow fever vaccination. TCRdb reprocessed the 5' RACE reads with MiXCR, giving one entry per CDR3 protein. Of around 300,000 distinct CDR3 sequences listed, 3.5% to 5% are singletons. Sequenced material: PBMCs, taken 15 days after the yellow fever booster vaccination. These receptors were taken from a man aged 18 to 30 who received the YFV17D yellow fever vaccine.

Only a few counts were recorded for this clonotype. The chain recombines TRBV5-8 with TRBJ2-3, with D possibly matching TRBD2 (6 bases). CDR1 and CDR2 (germline): SGHTS, YDEGEE. The CDR3 totals 16 residues. V lost 0 bases to trimming and J lost 0 bases, with 11 bases between them. The CDR3 protein is CASSLGGDFSTDTQYF. The CDR3 coding sequence is TGTGCCAGCAGCTTGGGGGGGGACTTCAGCACAGATACGCAGTATTTT.

In its sample, this clonotype was seen a few times. The V and J genes are TRBV15 and TRBJ2-7; tentative D call: TRBD1 (5 bases). Germline CDR1 and CDR2: LNHNV and YYDKDF (reference sequence). Trimming took 1 base from V and 7 from J, leaving 17 bases between them. The CDR3 is 15 residues long. Here the CDR3 DNA reads TGTGCCACCAGCAGAGCCAGGCAGGGTGTGTGGGAGCAGTACTTC. It yields the protein CATSRARQGVWEQYF.

There are a few counts of this clonotype. CDR3: CASRASGGAWNEQYF. The CDR3 bases are TGTGCCAGCAGGGCTAGCGGGGGGGCCTGGAACGAGCAGTACTTC. The gene calls are TRBV14 and TRBJ2-7; 12 nucleotides match TRBD2. V lost 6 bases and J lost 5; bases outside the gene matches: 8. Germline lookup yields CDR1 SGHDN and CDR2 FVKESK. The CDR3 is 15 residues long.

This clonotype has ten or more counts. V and J are TRBV7-2 and TRBJ2-1, with D tentatively TRBD1 or TRBD2 (6 bases each). Trimming took 1 base from V and 8 from J, leaving 9 bases between them. The V gene's germline CDR1 is SGHTA and CDR2 FQGNSA. The length of the CDR3 is 13 residues. Here the CDR3 DNA reads TGTGCCAGCAGCTTAGTAAGGGGGGATGAGCAGTTCTTC. It yields the protein CASSLVRGDEQFF.

This clonotype has at least ten counts. V usage is TRBV20-1 and J usage is TRBJ2-2; tentatively, D is TRBD1 or TRBD2 (6 bases each). The CDR3 runs 17 residues. Trimming took off 0 bases at V and 2 bases at J, with 16 bases between the two ends. Germline CDR1 is DFQATT and CDR2 is SNEGSKA (reference sequence). CDR3 in DNA: TGCAGTGCTAGAGAAACTAACGGGGGCTACAACACCGGGGAGCTGTTTTTT. Protein: CSARETNGGYNTGELFF.

This clonotype showed up many times. The gene calls are TRBV9 and TRBJ1-2; D not resolved. The CDR3 contains 15 residues. Trimming took 2 bases from V and 4 from J, leaving 15 bases between them. CDR1 and CDR2 (germline): SGDLS, YYNGEE. The CDR3 spells CASSVGSRSGYGYTF. Written as DNA, the CDR3 is TGTGCCAGCAGCGTCGGATCAAGGTCTGGCTATGGCTACACCTTC.

In its sample, this clonotype was seen a few times. The chain carries TRBV5-1 and TRBJ2-7, with TRBD1 matching over 9 bases. The J segment lost 6 bases and the V segment lost 8 bases, leaving 9 bases of the junction unmatched. The CDR3 totals 13 residues. CDR1 is SGHRS and CDR2 is YFSETQ in the germline V gene. Written as DNA, the CDR3 is TGCGCCAGTACCCGGACAGGGGACTTCGAGCAGTACTTC. Translated, it gives CASTRTGDFEQYF.

This clonotype has a handful of counts. The chain has TRBV3-1 and TRBJ1-5; possible D gene TRBD1, 5 bases. Germline V gene data show CDR1 as LGHDT and CDR2 as YNNKEL (reference sequence). Trimming removed 8 bases from V and 4 bases from J, with 9 bases in between. The CDR3 runs 12 residues. The CDR3 loop reads CASFRVNQPQHF. As DNA, the CDR3 is TGTGCCAGCTTCAGGGTTAATCAGCCCCAGCATTTT.

This clonotype was detected many times. This CDR3 is CASSLGVYEQFF. The CDR3 DNA reads as TGTGCCAGCAGCTTAGGGGTCTATGAGCAGTTCTTC. The V gene is TRBV7-6, the J gene TRBJ2-1; no firm D call. V lost 1 base to trimming and J lost 8 bases, with 6 bases between them. The CDR3 has 12 amino acids. Looked up from germline, CDR1 is SGHVS and CDR2 is FNYEAQ.